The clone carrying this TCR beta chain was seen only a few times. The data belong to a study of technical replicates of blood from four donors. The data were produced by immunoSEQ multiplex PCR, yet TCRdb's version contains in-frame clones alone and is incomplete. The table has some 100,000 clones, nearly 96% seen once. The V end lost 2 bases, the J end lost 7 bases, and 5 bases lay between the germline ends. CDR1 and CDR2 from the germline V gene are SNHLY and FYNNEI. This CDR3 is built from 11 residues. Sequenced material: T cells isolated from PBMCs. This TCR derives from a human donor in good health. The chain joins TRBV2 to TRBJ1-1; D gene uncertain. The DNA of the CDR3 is TGTGCCAGCAGTGAACAGATTGAAGCTTTCTTT. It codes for CASSEQIEAFF.